The rows below give T cell receptor beta chains drawn from one sample of a study of T cell repertoires in cytomegalovirus infection. TCRdb analysed the reads with MiXCR anew, one entry per CDR3 protein. The table includes under 250,000 distinct CDR3 sequences, 6% to 8% detected once. Sequenced sample: PBMCs. Every receptor here comes from a human donor in good health (CMV status not recorded). Some clones in this sample may be carry-over from other donors' samples. The CDR3 runs from the conserved cysteine through the conserved F or W. D genes are given only for firm matches. Size values are once, few and many counts, or a class for expanded clones, and some rows have none.

d_gene,abundance,v_gene,j_gene,CDR3aa
-,few,TRBV3-1,TRBJ1-5,CASSQTGGAGQPQHF
TRBD2,many,TRBV29-1,TRBJ2-1,CSVVLSSGAKQFF
-,many,TRBV20-1,TRBJ1-2,CSARDSASNGYTF
-,many,TRBV7-8,TRBJ2-5,CASSHPHRETQYF
TRBD1,-,TRBV2,TRBJ1-2,CASSERTGGVYYTF
-,few,TRBV11-1,TRBJ1-1,CASGMNPGTEAFF
-,many,TRBV20-1,TRBJ2-5,CSAQTLGVGETQYF
-,medium-sized,TRBV7-2,TRBJ2-1,CASSFGTLGNEQFF
-,many,TRBV6-2/TRBV6-3,TRBJ1-1,CASSRGSTEAFF
-,-,TRBV6-5,TRBJ1-4,CASRRTRSTGIVSEKLFF
-,few,TRBV20-1,TRBJ1-1,CSAFDRGTGGSEAFF
-,many,TRBV7-2,TRBJ2-7,CASSLSGAYEQYF
TRBD1,-,TRBV20-1,TRBJ2-7,CSASWTGEDEQYF